This TCR beta chain was sequenced for a study of T-cell memory formation after mild COVID-19 (dated by TCRdb to the early 2020s). Study-wide context: TCR sequence clusters from the two donors were largely donor specific. T-cell clones expanding and contracting after mild COVID-19 in two donors were tracked by longitudinal TCRalpha and TCRbeta repertoire sequencing. The cohort comprised two young, previously healthy adult volunteers, one female and one male.

Ficoll-Paque density gradient centrifugation was the method used to isolate PBMCs. Overall study outcomes, separate from this receptor: Clones contracting from day 15 to 85 had balanced CD4/CD8 phenotypes, while a second wave expanding from day 15 to 37 was biased towards CD4+. The study covered only two mild cases, and larger cohorts including severe cases with pre-infection samples were considered necessary. Some responding clones were detected in pre-infection memory, suggesting pre-existing cross-reactive memory T cells joined the SARS-CoV-2 response. Contracting CD4+ clones were found mainly in CM and EM memory subsets, while CD8+ clones were enriched in EMRA. SARS-CoV-2 specificity was not confirmed for the second-wave clones peaking on day 37.

For sequencing, an Illumina NovaSeq 6000 was employed. TCRalpha and TCRbeta cDNA libraries were built by 5'RACE with constant-segment primers, adding sample barcodes and unique molecular identifiers. Trizol reagent was used to extract RNA from every sample. Libraries were amplified in two PCR steps, with a second sample barcode and Illumina TruSeq adapters added in the second step. Sequencing of the libraries was done on an Illumina NovaSeq, producing 2 x 150 bp paired-end reads. The published analysis was carried out like this. With migec v1.2.7, reads were demultiplexed and then collapsed into UMI-guided consensus sequences. Using mixcr v2.1.11, the UMI consensuses were aligned to TRA and TRB V and J templates and assembled into clonotypes. A clonotype was counted as expanded or contracted only if both edgeR and NoisET called the change significant, with noise models trained on biological replicates. For edgeR calls, the cutoffs were a false discovery rate-adjusted p below 0.01 and a log2 fold-change threshold of 1. As an exploratory analysis of dynamics, max-normalized trajectories of the 1000 most abundant clonotypes were examined by PCA with hierarchical clustering. Separately sequenced CD4+ and CD8+ repertoires were used to assign the CD4 or CD8 phenotype of responding clones. The public reads were quality trimmed at Q25 with fastp and then assembled into clones with MiXCR by TCRdb, keeping productive beta chains. Rows with one shared CDR3 protein collapse into an entry with the most common genes and DNA. These V and J calls derive from TCRdb rather than the authors' analysis. Across this sample there are under 400,000 distinct CDR3 sequences, with 20% to 25% seen only once. Approximately 13% of the sample is in the top ten clones.

Note on this clonotype: It lacks a known antigen. Within one base of it there is no much larger clone, and no base qualities were kept.

The CDR3 goes from the cysteine to the phenylalanine over 14 residues. The sequence is cut down to CDR3 DNA, 42 bases in frame from base 1. The germline ends are 9 bases apart after V is trimmed by 3 bases and J by 0 bases. From the germline V gene, CDR1 is SGHRS and CDR2 is YFSETQ. In this chain, TRBV5-1 is recombined with TRBJ1-1; the D gene identity is not certain. Sequenced material: PBMCs or a T cell subset sorted from them (not recorded which). The receptor comes from an adult woman who had mild COVID-19 (a few samples of this study predate the infection). The sample titles of this study are shuffled in the database, so cell type and time point are left out; the donor was told from shared clones. The DNA is as follows: TGCGCCAGCAGCTCGGACGGATTGAACACTGAAGCTTTCTTT. Its protein reads: CASSSDGLNTEAFF.